Presented here are 31 T cell receptor beta chains from one specimen sequenced in a study of identical twins. TCRdb recomputed calls from the 5' RACE reads with MiXCR, one row per CDR3 protein. The data hold approximately 690,000 distinct CDR3 sequences, with 5.5% to 6.5% observed a single time. Sequencing input: naive T cells sorted from blood. Source of these receptors: a man aged 18 to 29 in good health.

This clonotype was seen repeatedly, ten times or more. In DNA form, the CDR3 reads TGTGCCTGGAGTGTATGGGGATGGACTGAAGCTTTCTTT. It specifies CAWSVWGWTEAFF. The V and J genes are TRBV30 and TRBJ1-1; D call uncertain. There are 13 residues in the CDR3. Germline values: CDR1 GTSNPN, CDR2 SVGIG (reference sequence). V lost 0 bases, J lost 5 bases, and 10 bases lay in between. The entire variable domain, with the rest obtained from reference TRBV30 and TRBJ1-1, is as follows: SQTIHQWPATLVQPVGSPLSLECTVEGTSNPNLYWYRQAAGRGLQLLFYSVGIGQISSEVPQNLSASRPQDRQFILSSKKLLLSDSGFYLCAWSVWGWTEAFFGQGTRLTVV.

This clonotype occurred many times. The genes are TRBV7-6 and TRBJ2-1; weak D call: TRBD1 (5 bases). Deletions cut 0 bases from V and 6 bases from J, with 15 bases between. The V gene's germline CDR1 is SGHVS and CDR2 FNYEAQ. The CDR3 covers 16 residues. CDR3 in amino acids: CASSLAGAGTLNEQFF. CDR3 nucleotide sequence: TGTGCCAGCAGCTTAGCTGGGGCAGGAACCCTCAATGAGCAGTTCTTC.

In this sample, this clonotype turned up many times. V and J are TRBV12-3 or TRBV12-4 and TRBJ2-7; the D gene could be TRBD1 or TRBD2 (5 bases each). This CDR3 is built from 14 residues. Trimming took off 1 base at V and 5 bases at J, with 12 bases between the two ends. The CDR3 loop reads CASSLGGREHEQYV. The DNA for the CDR3 is TGTGCCAGCAGTTTAGGCGGCAGGGAGCACGAGCAGTACGTC.

This clonotype was observed at least ten times. This chain joins TRBV6-2 or TRBV6-3 and TRBJ2-2; TRBD2 matches 10 bases. This CDR3 spans 17 amino acids. V was pared by 4 bases and J by 1 base, with 6 bases of the junction left unmatched. Germline CDR1 MNHEY, CDR2 SVGEGT. DNA for the CDR3: TGTGCCAGCAGTTCTCCTAGCGGGAGAATGAACACCGGGGAGCTGTTTTTT. It yields the protein CASSSPSGRMNTGELFF.

The CDR3 DNA reads as TGTGCCAGCAGTGACGCCCGGGGGATGTACGAGCAGTACTTC. The encoded protein is CASSDARGMYEQYF. This chain uses TRBV6-2 or TRBV6-3 with TRBJ2-7, with a possible D match to TRBD2 (6 bases). Germline V lookup: CDR1 MNHEY, CDR2 SVGEGT. V lost 5 bases and J 4 bases, leaving 15 bases between the germline ends. The CDR3 has 14 residues.

This clonotype has at least ten counts. The chain employs TRBV7-9 and TRBJ2-7, with 9 bases matching TRBD1. The germline V gene has CDR1 SEHNR and CDR2 FQNEAQ (reference sequence). Trimming took 5 bases from V and 3 from J; bases not matched to a gene: 5. CDR3 length equals 14 residues. Written as DNA, the CDR3 is TGTGCCAGCAGCCCATCGGACAGGGGCTACGAGCAGTACTTC. This sequence encodes CASSPSDRGYEQYF.

This clonotype was observed a few times. The V gene is TRBV7-6, the J gene TRBJ2-1; 10 bases are a match to TRBD2. The germline CDR1 and CDR2 sequences are SGHVS and FNYEAQ. The V segment lost 0 bases and the J segment 7 bases; nucleotides outside the gene matches: 9. The CDR3 covers 17 residues. The CDR3 DNA follows: TGTGCCAGCAGCTTAGCCCCGGCTAGCGGGAGCAGGAATGAGCAGTTCTTC. Amino acids: CASSLAPASGSRNEQFF. Drawing the rest from reference TRBV7-6 and TRBJ2-1, the complete variable domain is GAGVSQSPRYKVTKRGQDVALRCDPISGHVSLYWYRQALGQGPEFLTYFNYEAQQDKSGLPNDRFSAERPEGSISTLTIQRTEQRDSAMYRCASSLAPASGSRNEQFFGPGTRLTVL.

The V and J genes are TRBV5-6 and TRBJ2-7; tentative D call: TRBD1 (6 bases). This CDR3 contains 13 residues. From germline, CDR1 is SGHDT and CDR2 YYEEEE. CDR3 region: CGSSSRQAYEQYV. DNA for the CDR3: TGTGGCAGCAGCTCGAGACAGGCTTACGAGCAGTACGTC.

In its sample, this clonotype was seen many times. The V gene is TRBV5-1, the J gene TRBJ1-6; TRBD1 agrees at 7 bases. V lost 4 bases and J lost 7; bases outside the gene matches: 5. Germline V gene sequence: CDR1 SGHRS, CDR2 YFSETQ. This CDR3 is built from 14 residues. CDR3 loop: CASSQGTANSPLHF. The DNA for the CDR3 is TGCGCCAGCAGCCAAGGGACAGCAAATTCACCCCTCCACTTT.

This chain connects TRBV5-1 to TRBJ2-1; 11 bases fit TRBD2. Germline V gives CDR1 SGHRS, CDR2 YFSETQ. This CDR3 has 15 amino acids. V was pared by 4 bases and J by 8 bases, with 8 bases of the junction left unmatched. The CDR3 protein is CASSAGTSGIDEQFF. The CDR3 DNA sequence: TGCGCCAGCAGCGCCGGGACTAGCGGAATCGATGAGCAGTTCTTC.

This clonotype was seen a handful of times. This chain's CDR3 is CASGETGPNTEAFF. CDR3 coding DNA: TGTGCCAGCGGGGAGACAGGACCTAACACTGAAGCTTTCTTT. The rearrangement links TRBV6-1 to TRBJ1-1; D is perhaps TRBD1 (6 bases). CDR1 is MNHNS and CDR2 is SASEGT in the germline V gene. V lost 8 bases to trimming and J lost 2 bases, with 15 bases between them. The CDR3 runs 14 residues.

This clonotype was picked up a small number of times. The chain uses TRBV5-1 and TRBJ2-5; D ambiguous. The CDR3 consists of 12 residues. Trimming took off 7 bases at V and 2 bases at J, with 9 bases between the two ends. The germline CDR1 and CDR2 sequences are SGHRS and YFSETQ. The CDR3 loop is CASAAKQETQYF. Here the CDR3 DNA reads TGCGCCAGCGCCGCGAAACAAGAGACCCAGTACTTC.

The chain is built from TRBV24-1 and TRBJ2-7; 9 nucleotides agree with TRBD2. The CDR3 sequence is 16 residues long. J was trimmed by 3 bases and V by 0 bases; bases with no gene match: 5. CDR1 and CDR2 (germline): KGHDR, SFDVKD. DNA for the CDR3: TGTGCCACCAGTGATTTGAGAAGCGGGGGGATCTACGAGCAGTACGTC. Its protein is CATSDLRSGGIYEQYV.

The V gene is TRBV20-1, the J gene TRBJ1-5; D not certain. This CDR3 is 14 amino acids long. Germline values: CDR1 DFQATT, CDR2 SNEGSKA (reference sequence). Trimming took off 4 bases at V and 2 bases at J, with 12 bases between the two ends. The CDR3 bases are TGCAGTGCTATCCCAGGAGCGGGCAATCAGCCCCAGCATTTT. Its protein product is CSAIPGAGNQPQHF.

At least ten counts were recorded for this clonotype. The genes are TRBV6-1 and TRBJ2-5; the match to TRBD1 covers 7 bases. Germline trimming cut 6 bases from V and 2 bases from J; bases unmatched to any gene: 9. This CDR3 contains 15 residues. Germline CDR1 MNHNS, CDR2 SASEGT. CDR3 DNA sequence: TGTGCCAGCAGCCCTGAGACAGGGAAGCAAGAGACCCAGTACTTC. It encodes CASSPETGKQETQYF.

The V and J genes are TRBV10-3 and TRBJ2-5; 9 bases are shared with TRBD2. The ends lost 11 bases at V and 1 base at J; junction bases unmatched: 5. Germline loops: CDR1 ENHRY, CDR2 SYGVKD. The CDR3 contains 13 residues. The DNA of the CDR3 is TGTGCCGGTCGCGGGGGGGTCCAAGAGACCCAGTACTTC. Translation: CAGRGGVQETQYF.

The V call is TRBV4-3, the J call TRBJ1-4, with 7 bases that match TRBD1. The CDR3 contains 15 residues. The V and J ends lost 1 base and 3 bases, in that order; junction bases with no gene match: 2. Germline-derived CDR1 and CDR2 are LGHNA and YSLEER. The CDR3: CASSQVQGSNEKLFF. The CDR3 DNA reads as TGCGCCAGCAGCCAAGTACAGGGGTCTAATGAAAAACTGTTTTTT.

This clonotype was counted between two and nine times. The rearrangement uses TRBV5-1 and TRBJ2-1; no firm D call. The CDR3 has 12 residues. Germline V CDR1 and CDR2: SGHRS, YFSETQ. Deletions cut 2 bases from V and 10 bases from J, with 10 bases between. CDR3 protein: CASSFNGAEQFF. The DNA for the CDR3 is TGCGCCAGCAGCTTTAACGGAGCCGAGCAGTTCTTC.

This clonotype was detected ten times or more. V is TRBV5-1 and J is TRBJ2-7; 9 positions agree with TRBD2. The CDR3 has 15 amino acids. V shed 0 bases, J shed 7 bases, and the junction held 8 bases outside the gene matches. Germline V gives CDR1 SGHRS, CDR2 YFSETQ. This chain's CDR3 is CASSLVGGRAWEQYV. CDR3 DNA sequence: TGCGCCAGCAGCTTGGTCGGCGGGAGGGCCTGGGAGCAGTACGTC.

V gene TRBV4-1 combines with J gene TRBJ2-3, with TRBD2 matching over 9 bases. In germline, CDR1 is MGHRA, CDR2 YSYEKL. Unmatched junction bases numbered 16, after V lost 0 bases and J lost 6 bases. This CDR3 has 19 amino acids. CDR3 sequence (DNA): TGCGCCAGCAGCCAAGATGTTTATTTCGGCGGGAGGGCTTTGGATACGCAGTATTTT. Translation: CASSQDVYFGGRALDTQYF.

In its sample, this clonotype was seen many times. V gene TRBV20-1 combines with J gene TRBJ1-1; TRBD1 matches at 7 bases. With 7 bases clipped from V and 7 bases from J, the junction kept 3 bases outside the gene matches. Germline V gene data show CDR1 as DFQATT and CDR2 as SNEGSKA (reference sequence). The CDR3 has 10 residues. CDR3 region: CSVWTGEAFF. The CDR3, as DNA: TGCAGTGTTTGGACAGGTGAAGCTTTCTTT.

The chain uses TRBV3-1 and TRBJ1-1, with 7 positions matching TRBD1. Trimming cost V 1 base and J 8 bases; bases outside gene matches: 4. There are 13 residues in the CDR3. Germline lookup yields CDR1 LGHDT and CDR2 YNNKEL (reference sequence). In DNA, the CDR3 is TGTGCCAGCAGCCAAGCGACAGGGAGAGAAGCTTTCTTT. Amino acids: CASSQATGREAFF.

This clonotype was seen more than once but under ten times. This chain links TRBV11-3 with TRBJ2-7; the D gene is possibly TRBD2 (5 bases). This CDR3 has 16 amino acids. Germline V gene lookup returns CDR1 SGHNT and CDR2 YENEEA. V shed 6 bases and J shed 3 bases, with 21 bases lying between them. The CDR3, as DNA: TGTGCCAGCAGTTCCTCGCTTAGACTACCAAGCTACGAGCAGTACGTC. Protein product: CASSSSLRLPSYEQYV.

This clonotype has a handful of counts. This chain joins TRBV19 and TRBJ2-3; D not resolved. The germline V and J ends were trimmed by 5 bases and 4 bases, with 13 bases remaining between them. This CDR3 is built from 14 residues. Germline loops: CDR1 LNHDA, CDR2 SQIVND (reference sequence). CDR3 sequence reads: CASSSSPDSDTQYF. The CDR3 coding sequence is TGTGCCAGTAGTTCATCCCCAGACTCAGATACGCAGTATTTT.

The table lists this clonotype with many counts. The gene calls are TRBV12-3 or TRBV12-4 and TRBJ2-1, with TRBD2 matching 14 bases. Trimming cost V 6 bases and J 9 bases; bases outside gene matches: 10. This CDR3 spans 16 amino acids. CDR3 in amino acids: CASSRLAGGLAGEQFF. The CDR3 DNA reads TGTGCCAGCAGCAGACTAGCGGGAGGGCTGGCCGGTGAGCAGTTCTTC.

This clonotype was observed at least ten times. The chain carries TRBV20-1 and TRBJ2-7; D gene ambiguous. The CDR3 extends over 11 amino acids. The germline V and J ends were trimmed by 2 bases and 5 bases, with 7 bases remaining between them. CDR1 and CDR2 (germline): DFQATT, SNEGSKA (reference sequence). In nucleotides, the CDR3 is TGCAGTGCTAGATCTAAGCACGAGCAGTACTTC. It translates to CSARSKHEQYF.

This clonotype was seen ten or more times. This chain connects TRBV6-2 or TRBV6-3 to TRBJ2-5; 7 nucleotides agree with TRBD2. With 2 bases clipped from V and 0 bases from J, the junction kept 9 bases outside the gene matches. CDR3 length equals 17 residues. Germline CDR1 MNHEY, CDR2 SVGEGT. CDR3 sequence reads: CASSYGLAEPYQETQYF. As DNA, the CDR3 is TGTGCCAGCAGTTACGGGCTAGCGGAACCGTACCAAGAGACCCAGTACTTC.

This clonotype was detected a few times. The V gene is TRBV10-3, the J gene TRBJ1-2; tentative D call: TRBD1 (5 bases). V lost 6 bases and J lost 4, with 9 bases in between. CDR3 length: 12 amino acids. Germline V gene lookup returns CDR1 ENHRY and CDR2 SYGVKD. The CDR3: CAIRPGAYGYTF. As DNA, the CDR3 is TGTGCCATCAGGCCCGGGGCCTATGGCTACACCTTC.

The J gene is TRBJ1-5, the V gene TRBV24-1; D is uncertain. Germline V gene lookup returns CDR1 KGHDR and CDR2 SFDVKD. This CDR3 comprises 12 residues. V gave up 5 bases and J gave up 7 bases, with 8 bases separating them. The CDR3 sequence is CATSVGPQPQHF. In DNA form, the CDR3 reads TGTGCCACCAGTGTGGGTCCGCAGCCCCAGCATTTT.

This clonotype was seen many times. J is TRBJ2-1 and V is TRBV20-1; D may correspond to TRBD1 or TRBD2 (5 bases each). Trimming stripped 3 bases from V and 0 bases from J, with 9 bases between. The germline CDR1 and CDR2 sequences are DFQATT and SNEGSKA (reference sequence). The CDR3 sequence is 14 residues long. Here the CDR3 DNA reads TGCAGTGCTAGCGGGGACGTCTCCTACAATGAGCAGTTCTTC. It translates to CSASGDVSYNEQFF.

This clonotype was picked up many times. The rearrangement joins TRBV5-1 to TRBJ2-3; no reliable D call. V lost 0 bases and J 6 bases, leaving 14 bases between the germline ends. Germline lookup yields CDR1 SGHRS and CDR2 YFSETQ. The CDR3 has 15 amino acids. The CDR3 DNA reads TGCGCCAGCAGCTTGGCCCTAGGCACGGTGGATACGCAGTATTTT. Its protein is CASSLALGTVDTQYF. Using reference TRBV5-1 and TRBJ2-3 for the parts outside the CDR3, the full variable domain is KAGVTQTPRYLIKTRGQQVTLSCSPISGHRSVSWYQQTPGQGLQFLFEYFSETQRNKGNFPGRFSGRQFSNSRSEMNVSTLELGDSALYLCASSLALGTVDTQYFGPGTRLTVL.